These T cell receptor beta chains were read from a single sample in a study of cytomegalovirus exposure and HLA in healthy donors. Sequencing used immunoSEQ multiplex PCR; TCRdb keeps in-frame clones, though not all of them. The profile shows about 110,000 clones, about 61% of them singletons. Sample: PBMCs. Receptor source: a woman in her twenties or thirties in good health and CMV-seronegative. Both conserved end residues are part of each CDR3. D genes are given only for firm matches. Size values are once, few and many counts, or a class for expanded clones, and some rows have none.

j_call,v_call,cdr3_length,clone_size,d_call,cdr3_aa,cdr3_nt
TRBJ2-3,TRBV5-6,16,NA,NA,CASSLLRDLRTDTQYF,TGTGCCAGCAGCCTGCTGAGAGACCTCAGGACAGATACGCAGTATTTT
TRBJ1-2,TRBV7-2,13,NA,TRBD1,CASSPDRGRGYTF,TGTGCCAGCAGCCCAGACAGGGGGCGCGGCTACACCTTC
TRBJ2-2,TRBV6-6,16,NA,NA,CASSYSDSLNTGELFF,TGTGCCAGCAGTTACTCCGACTCCCTGAACACCGGGGAGCTGTTTTTT
TRBJ2-3,TRBV7-8,16,NA,NA,CASSKGQSYNTDTQYF,TGTGCCAGCAGCAAAGGACAGAGTTATAACACAGATACGCAGTATTTT
TRBJ1-1,TRBV5-1,17,NA,TRBD1,CASSLARTGGAGTEAFF,TGCGCCAGCAGCTTGGCCCGGACAGGGGGCGCGGGCACTGAAGCTTTCTTT
TRBJ2-7,TRBV19,14,NA,NA,CASSLRGSGYEQYF,TGTGCCAGTAGTCTTAGGGGTTCCGGATACGAGCAGTACTTC
TRBJ2-2,TRBV9,18,NA,NA,CASSPQLWRPKVTGELFF,TGTGCCAGCAGCCCCCAGCTATGGCGGCCCAAGGTTACCGGGGAGCTGTTTTTT
TRBJ2-3,TRBV15,17,NA,NA,CATSRPLGGHGADTQYF,TGTGCCACCAGCAGGCCCCTAGGGGGTCACGGGGCAGATACGCAGTATTTT
TRBJ2-7,TRBV7-2,14,NA,NA,CASSFAGDFNEQYF,TGTGCCAGCAGCTTCGCCGGGGATTTCAACGAGCAGTACTTC
TRBJ2-7,TRBV2,14,NA,TRBD1,CASSLGQGAYEQYF,TGTGCCAGCAGCCTTGGGCAGGGGGCCTACGAGCAGTACTTC
TRBJ1-1,TRBV28,15,few,TRBD1,CASSLSGGMNTEAFF,TGTGCCAGCAGTTTGTCAGGGGGTATGAACACTGAAGCTTTCTTT
TRBJ1-2,TRBV27,17,NA,NA,CASTNTPAPATNYGYTF,TGTGCCAGCACCAACACCCCCGCGCCAGCGACTAACTATGGCTACACCTTC
TRBJ2-3,TRBV9,17,once,TRBD2,CASSVGTSGGGSDTQYF,TGTGCCAGCAGCGTCGGGACTAGTGGTGGGGGGTCAGATACGCAGTATTTT
TRBJ2-1,TRBV5-1,15,NA,TRBD2,CASSLGGGGYNEQFF,TGCGCCAGCAGCTTGGGTGGCGGGGGTTACAATGAGCAGTTCTTC
TRBJ1-1,TRBV28,13,NA,NA,CASTKGTPTEAFF,TGTGCCAGCACAAAGGGGACACCCACTGAAGCTTTCTTT
TRBJ1-1,TRBV19,16,NA,TRBD1,CASSSTGRPGNTEAFF,TGTGCCAGTAGTTCGACAGGGCGCCCGGGGAACACTGAAGCTTTCTTT
TRBJ2-3,TRBV7-7,17,NA,TRBD2,CASSLGRGSGRTDTQYF,TGTGCTAGCAGCTTAGGCAGAGGTAGCGGGCGCACAGATACGCAGTATTTT
TRBJ2-2,TRBV5-1,15,NA,TRBD2,CASSSLAGNTGELFF,TGCGCCAGCAGCTCACTAGCGGGGAACACCGGGGAGCTGTTTTTT
TRBJ2-5,TRBV5-6,15,NA,TRBD2,CASSLILAGGETQYF,TGTGCCAGCAGCTTGATCCTAGCGGGAGGAGAGACCCAGTACTTC
TRBJ2-7,TRBV7-9,18,NA,TRBD1,CASSFPRGRDGQTYEQYF,TGTGCCAGCAGCTTCCCGAGGGGGCGCGACGGGCAGACCTACGAGCAGTACTTC
TRBJ1-2,TRBV28,14,NA,NA,CASSLSDRSYGYTF,TGTGCCAGCAGTTTAAGCGACAGAAGCTATGGCTACACCTTC
TRBJ1-2,TRBV7-6,14,few,NA,CASSLEGVGYGYTF,TGTGCCAGCAGCTTAGAAGGGGTTGGGTATGGCTACACCTTC
TRBJ2-3,TRBV29-1,13,NA,NA,CSTALESTDTQYF,TGCAGTACCGCCCTGGAGAGCACAGATACGCAGTATTTT
TRBJ2-7,TRBV28,15,NA,NA,CASSLGLGAMGEQYF,TGTGCCAGCAGTTTAGGGTTGGGGGCTATGGGCGAGCAGTACTTC
TRBJ2-2,TRBV7-3,16,once,TRBD2,CASSLLAGGRTGELFF,TGTGCCAGCAGCTTACTAGCGGGAGGTAGAACCGGGGAGCTGTTTTTT
TRBJ2-3,TRBV5-6,14,few,NA,CASSSDSSADTQYF,TGTGCCAGCAGCTCGGACTCCTCCGCCGATACGCAGTATTTT
TRBJ2-7,TRBV5-6,13,NA,NA,CASSSGPTYEQYF,TGTGCCAGCAGCTCCGGTCCTACCTACGAGCAGTACTTC
TRBJ2-1,TRBV29-1,16,NA,NA,CSSGHGRGRSYNEQFF,TGCAGCTCGGGTCATGGCAGAGGTCGGTCATACAATGAGCAGTTCTTC
TRBJ2-5,TRBV10-1,16,NA,TRBD2,CASSRGTSGAQETQYF,TGCGCCAGCAGCCGAGGGACTAGCGGGGCCCAAGAGACCCAGTACTTC
TRBJ2-1,TRBV5-6,15,NA,TRBD2,CASSLTSGRVREQFF,TGTGCCAGCAGCTTGACTAGCGGGAGGGTAAGGGAGCAGTTCTTC
TRBJ2-1,TRBV29-1,13,few,NA,CSVEVGGYNEQFF,TGCAGCGTTGAAGTAGGAGGGTACAATGAGCAGTTCTTC
TRBJ2-3,TRBV6-4,14,NA,TRBD2,CASSEAGGTDTQYF,TGTGCCAGCAGTGAAGCGGGGGGCACAGATACGCAGTATTTT
TRBJ1-5,TRBV2,15,NA,TRBD1,CASRLDRAENQPQHF,TGTGCCAGCAGACTGGACAGGGCGGAAAATCAGCCCCAGCATTTT
TRBJ2-1,TRBV11-2,12,NA,TRBD1,CASRSDRARQFF,TGTGCCAGCAGAAGCGACAGGGCCCGGCAGTTCTTC
TRBJ1-1,TRBV9,15,NA,NA,CASSPDSLKSTEAFF,TGTGCCAGCAGCCCCGACAGCCTAAAGAGCACTGAAGCTTTCTTT
TRBJ2-7,TRBV28,14,NA,TRBD2,CASTRAGGPHEQYF,TGTGCCAGCACAAGAGCGGGAGGGCCCCACGAGCAGTACTTC
TRBJ1-1,TRBV28,14,few,NA,CASSLPGFTAEAFF,TGTGCCAGCAGTCTGCCGGGGTTTACGGCTGAAGCTTTCTTT
TRBJ1-1,TRBV28,14,NA,TRBD1,CASSLYGQGTEAFF,TGTGCCAGCAGTTTGTATGGACAGGGCACTGAAGCTTTCTTT
TRBJ1-2,TRBV4-3,16,NA,NA,CASSQQVADPNYGYTF,TGCGCCAGCAGCCAACAGGTGGCAGACCCAAACTATGGCTACACCTTC
TRBJ1-3,TRBV9,14,NA,NA,CASSVAGAGNTIYF,TGTGCCAGCAGCGTAGCAGGGGCTGGAAACACCATATATTTT
TRBJ2-1,TRBV25-1,14,once,NA,CASSEIRGDNEQFF,TGTGCCAGCAGTGAAATTCGCGGTGACAATGAGCAGTTCTTC
TRBJ2-1,TRBV30,12,NA,NA,CAWRRWGVEQFF,TGTGCCTGGAGAAGGTGGGGAGTTGAGCAGTTCTTC